These T cell receptor beta chains were read from a single sample in a study of OX40 agonist ivuxolimab in advanced cancers. Libraries were prepared by immunoSEQ multiplex PCR; TCRdb keeps only in-frame clonotypes and omits some of them. The table lists 98,000 or so clones, 85% to 95% of them singletons, with over 0.6% in the top ten. The sequences come from CD4+ or CD8+ T cells sorted from blood, collected in a trial of the OX40 agonist ivuxolimab. The receptors here all came from an adult with an advanced solid tumor such as melanoma, head and neck, liver or kidney cancer. Both conserved end residues are part of each CDR3. The order of the fields is clone size, J gene, D gene, V gene, CDR3 length, CDR3 DNA, CDR3 protein. The D gene is left open where the match is weak. Expanded clones get a size class; other rows say once, few or many, or leave the size out.

size: few; J: TRBJ2-1; D: -; V: TRBV19; length: 13; DNA: TGTGCCAGTAGTATAGGTCACTACAATGAGCAGTTCTTC; CDR3: CASSIGHYNEQFF
size: -; J: TRBJ2-1; D: -; V: TRBV30; length: 14; DNA: TGTGCCTGCTCCGGCGGCAGCTCCTACAATGAGCAGTTCTTC; CDR3: CACSGGSSYNEQFF
size: -; J: TRBJ2-7; D: -; V: TRBV7-2; length: 16; DNA: TGTGCCAGCAGCCCCGCCCCGAGTGGTAGCTCCTACGAGCAGTACTTC; CDR3: CASSPAPSGSSYEQYF
size: -; J: TRBJ2-3; D: TRBD2; V: TRBV2; length: 16; DNA: TGTGCCAGCAGTGAAGTTAGACTAGCGAGCACAGATACGCAGTATTTT; CDR3: CASSEVRLASTDTQYF
size: -; J: TRBJ1-6; D: -; V: TRBV6-6; length: 13; DNA: TGTGCCAGCAGTTACTCCAGAGGCTCACCCCTCCACTTT; CDR3: CASSYSRGSPLHF
size: -; J: TRBJ1-3; D: -; V: TRBV18; length: 15; DNA: TGTGCCAGCTCACCGCCAGGGCCCTCTGGAAACACCATATATTTT; CDR3: CASSPPGPSGNTIYF
size: -; J: TRBJ2-2; D: -; V: TRBV5-1; length: 13; DNA: TGCGCCAGCAGCCAATACAACACCGGGGAGCTGTTTTTT; CDR3: CASSQYNTGELFF
size: -; J: TRBJ2-7; D: -; V: TRBV11-3; length: 17; DNA: TGTGCCAGCAGCCCAATCCGGCGACAGGGAGGAGATCGCGAGCAGTACTTC; CDR3: CASSPIRRQGGDREQYF
size: -; J: TRBJ1-4; D: -; V: TRBV25-1; length: 17; DNA: TGTGCCAGCAGTGAAGGCCTGGGGGCGGCAACTAATGAAAAACTGTTTTTT; CDR3: CASSEGLGAATNEKLFF
size: -; J: TRBJ1-1; D: -; V: TRBV19; length: 14; DNA: TGTGCCAGTAGTATGGGACGGTGGAACACTGAAGCTTTCTTT; CDR3: CASSMGRWNTEAFF
size: -; J: TRBJ1-3; D: -; V: TRBV9; length: 16; DNA: TGTGCCAGCAGCGTATCGTCCGGTGGCTCTGGAAACACCATATATTTT; CDR3: CASSVSSGGSGNTIYF
size: -; J: TRBJ1-6; D: -; V: TRBV5-6; length: 16; DNA: TGTGCCAGCAGTTTGGACTTTGGAGGGCTCGAGTCACCCCTCCACTTT; CDR3: CASSLDFGGLESPLHF
size: -; J: TRBJ2-7; D: -; V: TRBV6-1; length: 12; DNA: TGTGCCAGCACCGAATATTCCTACGAGCAGTACTTC; CDR3: CASTEYSYEQYF
size: -; J: TRBJ2-1; D: -; V: TRBV10-1; length: 11; DNA: TGCGCCAGCAGTGAAGGGGGGCGGCAGTTCTTC; CDR3: CASSEGGRQFF
size: -; J: TRBJ1-4; D: TRBD1; V: TRBV14; length: 17; DNA: TGTGCCAGCAGCCTTCGAACAGGGGGACGAACTAATGAAAAACTGTTTTTT; CDR3: CASSLRTGGRTNEKLFF
size: -; J: TRBJ1-2; D: -; V: TRBV7-2; length: 15; DNA: TGTGCCAGCAGCTTAACTCCGCTTAACATGGGCGGCTACACCTTC; CDR3: CASSLTPLNMGGYTF
size: once; J: TRBJ2-1; D: TRBD2; V: TRBV9; length: 17; DNA: TGTGCCAGCAGCGTAGGGTTACTTAGCGGGAGATACAATGAGCAGTTCTTC; CDR3: CASSVGLLSGRYNEQFF
size: -; J: TRBJ2-7; D: TRBD2; V: TRBV5-5; length: 17; DNA: TGTGCCAGCAGCTTGACTAGCGGGGGGGCCCCTTCCTACGAGCAGTACTTC; CDR3: CASSLTSGGAPSYEQYF
size: -; J: TRBJ1-5; D: TRBD1; V: TRBV5-6; length: 16; DNA: TGTGCCAGCAGCTCGAAGGACAGGGGAGGGTACCAGCCCCAGCATTTT; CDR3: CASSSKDRGGYQPQHF
size: -; J: TRBJ2-7; D: TRBD1; V: TRBV2; length: 12; DNA: TGTGCCAGCACCGGACAGGGACACGAGCAGTACTTC; CDR3: CASTGQGHEQYF
size: few; J: TRBJ2-1; D: TRBD1; V: TRBV19; length: 15; DNA: TGTGCCAGTACCTCGCTCCGGGACAGATACAATGAGCAGTTCTTC; CDR3: CASTSLRDRYNEQFF
size: -; J: TRBJ1-2; D: -; V: TRBV6-6; length: 13; DNA: TGTGCCAGCACTAACGGGGACTTTGGGGGCTACACCTTC; CDR3: CASTNGDFGGYTF
size: -; J: TRBJ2-1; D: -; V: TRBV10-2; length: 15; DNA: TGCGCCAGCAGTGACGGCTCTAGCTCCTACAATGAGCAGTTCTTC; CDR3: CASSDGSSSYNEQFF
size: -; J: TRBJ2-7; D: -; V: TRBV6-5; length: 12; DNA: TGTGCCACCGGACAGTTTTCCTACGAGCAGTACTTC; CDR3: CATGQFSYEQYF
size: once; J: TRBJ2-3; D: -; V: TRBV9; length: 14; DNA: TGTGCCAGCAGCGTAAGGGGGGGCGCAGATACGCAGTATTTT; CDR3: CASSVRGGADTQYF
size: -; J: TRBJ2-6; D: -; V: TRBV7-2; length: 17; DNA: TGTGCCAGCAGCTTAGGCCAGGACAACTCTGGGGCCAACGTCCTGACTTTC; CDR3: CASSLGQDNSGANVLTF
size: -; J: TRBJ2-7; D: -; V: TRBV5-6; length: 13; DNA: TGTGCCAGCAGCTTTGTCTTCTCCTACGAGCAGTACTTC; CDR3: CASSFVFSYEQYF
size: -; J: TRBJ1-2; D: -; V: TRBV5-3; length: 15; DNA: TGTGCCAGCAGCCCTCTGTCGGGGGGCTTCTATGGCTACACCTTC; CDR3: CASSPLSGGFYGYTF
size: -; J: TRBJ2-1; D: -; V: TRBV19; length: 15; DNA: TGTGCCAGTACCGCCCGGGATCTCTCCTACAATGAGCAGTTCTTC; CDR3: CASTARDLSYNEQFF
size: -; J: TRBJ1-6; D: TRBD1; V: TRBV6-6; length: 16; DNA: TGTGCCAGCAATGTGGGACAGGGGGCCAATAATTCACCCCTCCACTTT; CDR3: CASNVGQGANNSPLHF
size: -; J: TRBJ2-7; D: TRBD1; V: TRBV7-6; length: 14; DNA: TGTGCCAGCAGCTCCCGGACAGGGGGGTACGAGCAGTACTTC; CDR3: CASSSRTGGYEQYF
size: -; J: TRBJ2-3; D: -; V: TRBV7-6; length: 11; DNA: TGTGCCAGCAGCCGCACAGATACGCAGTATTTT; CDR3: CASSRTDTQYF
size: -; J: TRBJ2-5; D: TRBD2; V: TRBV9; length: 14; DNA: TGTGCCAGCAGCCCGCGGGGGGCCCTGGAGACCCAGTACTTC; CDR3: CASSPRGALETQYF
size: -; J: TRBJ2-1; D: TRBD2; V: TRBV7-3; length: 15; DNA: TGTGCCAGCAGCTCAGAGCGGGAGGGTTACAATGAGCAGTTCTTC; CDR3: CASSSEREGYNEQFF
size: -; J: TRBJ2-3; D: -; V: TRBV7-9; length: 15; DNA: TGTGCCAGCCGAGAATCACTAGCCGTCACAGATACGCAGTATTTT; CDR3: CASRESLAVTDTQYF
size: -; J: TRBJ2-3; D: -; V: TRBV7-9; length: 17; DNA: TGTGCCAGCAACCCTAACTCTAGCAGTACTAGCACAGATACGCAGTATTTT; CDR3: CASNPNSSSTSTDTQYF
size: -; J: TRBJ1-3; D: -; V: TRBV5-4; length: 16; DNA: TGTGCCAGCAGCTCTCCCGGGATCGAAAGCGGAAACACCATATATTTT; CDR3: CASSSPGIESGNTIYF
size: -; J: TRBJ1-2; D: -; V: TRBV5-1; length: 14; DNA: TGCGCCAGCAGCACCTATGTCGGGCCCGGGAGCTACACCTTC; CDR3: CASSTYVGPGSYTF
size: -; J: TRBJ2-7; D: TRBD2; V: TRBV19; length: 14; DNA: TGTGCCAGTAGCCCCGGGACGGGGGGGTACGAGCAGTACTTC; CDR3: CASSPGTGGYEQYF
size: -; J: TRBJ2-1; D: -; V: TRBV10-2; length: 11; DNA: TGCGCCAGCGGGTACTACAATGAGCAGTTCTTC; CDR3: CASGYYNEQFF
size: -; J: TRBJ1-2; D: -; V: TRBV4-2; length: 16; DNA: TGTGCCAGCAGCCAAGATTGGCAGGGAGATAACTATGGCTACACCTTC; CDR3: CASSQDWQGDNYGYTF
size: -; J: TRBJ2-5; D: TRBD1; V: TRBV2; length: 14; DNA: TGTGCCAGCAGCCGGGACAGTTCCCAAGAGACCCAGTACTTC; CDR3: CASSRDSSQETQYF
size: once; J: TRBJ2-5; D: TRBD1; V: TRBV10-3; length: 12; DNA: TGTGCCATCGGGACAGCCCAAGAGACCCAGTACTTC; CDR3: CAIGTAQETQYF
size: -; J: TRBJ1-4; D: TRBD1; V: TRBV19; length: 15; DNA: TGTGCCAGTAGTATGGGGACAGGTCGAGGCGAAAAACTGTTTTTT; CDR3: CASSMGTGRGEKLFF
size: -; J: TRBJ2-3; D: TRBD2; V: TRBV11-2; length: 16; DNA: TGTGCCAGCAGCTTAGGACTAGCGGGAGGCGGCGATACGCAGTATTTT; CDR3: CASSLGLAGGGDTQYF
size: few; J: TRBJ1-5; D: -; V: TRBV10-3; length: 13; DNA: TGTGCCATCAGATCAGGGAGCAATCAGCCCCAGCATTTT; CDR3: CAIRSGSNQPQHF
size: few; J: TRBJ1-1; D: TRBD1; V: TRBV19; length: 13; DNA: TGTGCCAGTACCGTGGACAGGGACACTGAAGCTTTCTTT; CDR3: CASTVDRDTEAFF
size: few; J: TRBJ2-7; D: -; V: TRBV15; length: 17; DNA: TGTGCCACCAGCAGAGATTTGGTTACGACAGGACCCTACGAGCAGTACTTC; CDR3: CATSRDLVTTGPYEQYF
size: -; J: TRBJ2-5; D: -; V: TRBV7-6; length: 13; DNA: TGTGCCAGCAGCTTAGCCCAGGGAGAGACCCAGTACTTC; CDR3: CASSLAQGETQYF
size: medium-sized; J: TRBJ1-1; D: -; V: TRBV6-1; length: 14; DNA: TGTGCCAGCAGCAACCAGGGGACGGACACTGAAGCTTTCTTT; CDR3: CASSNQGTDTEAFF
size: -; J: TRBJ2-1; D: -; V: TRBV11-1; length: 13; DNA: TGTGCCAGCAGCTTAGCGACCTACAATGAGCAGTTCTTC; CDR3: CASSLATYNEQFF
size: once; J: TRBJ2-5; D: -; V: TRBV29-1; length: 11; DNA: TGCAGCGTTGATTATATAGAGACCCAGTACTTC; CDR3: CSVDYIETQYF
size: -; J: TRBJ2-7; D: -; V: TRBV5-4; length: 13; DNA: TGTGCCAGCAGCCTCGGGACTCAATACGAGCAGTACTTC; CDR3: CASSLGTQYEQYF
size: -; J: TRBJ1-2; D: -; V: TRBV6-1; length: 15; DNA: TGTGCCAGCAGTGAAACTGCGTCCGGGTGGGATGGCTACACCTTC; CDR3: CASSETASGWDGYTF
size: -; J: TRBJ1-2; D: -; V: TRBV13; length: 13; DNA: TGTGCCAGCAGCCTACAGGGAAGCTATGGCTACACCTTC; CDR3: CASSLQGSYGYTF
size: -; J: TRBJ1-2; D: -; V: TRBV14; length: 15; DNA: TGTGCCAGCAGCCAAGGACAGACCAATAACTATGGCTACACCTTC; CDR3: CASSQGQTNNYGYTF
size: -; J: TRBJ2-5; D: TRBD1; V: TRBV11-2; length: 18; DNA: TGTGCCAGCAGCTTACGCCCCCCCGGACAGGGAATGGCGGAGACCCAGTACTTC; CDR3: CASSLRPPGQGMAETQYF